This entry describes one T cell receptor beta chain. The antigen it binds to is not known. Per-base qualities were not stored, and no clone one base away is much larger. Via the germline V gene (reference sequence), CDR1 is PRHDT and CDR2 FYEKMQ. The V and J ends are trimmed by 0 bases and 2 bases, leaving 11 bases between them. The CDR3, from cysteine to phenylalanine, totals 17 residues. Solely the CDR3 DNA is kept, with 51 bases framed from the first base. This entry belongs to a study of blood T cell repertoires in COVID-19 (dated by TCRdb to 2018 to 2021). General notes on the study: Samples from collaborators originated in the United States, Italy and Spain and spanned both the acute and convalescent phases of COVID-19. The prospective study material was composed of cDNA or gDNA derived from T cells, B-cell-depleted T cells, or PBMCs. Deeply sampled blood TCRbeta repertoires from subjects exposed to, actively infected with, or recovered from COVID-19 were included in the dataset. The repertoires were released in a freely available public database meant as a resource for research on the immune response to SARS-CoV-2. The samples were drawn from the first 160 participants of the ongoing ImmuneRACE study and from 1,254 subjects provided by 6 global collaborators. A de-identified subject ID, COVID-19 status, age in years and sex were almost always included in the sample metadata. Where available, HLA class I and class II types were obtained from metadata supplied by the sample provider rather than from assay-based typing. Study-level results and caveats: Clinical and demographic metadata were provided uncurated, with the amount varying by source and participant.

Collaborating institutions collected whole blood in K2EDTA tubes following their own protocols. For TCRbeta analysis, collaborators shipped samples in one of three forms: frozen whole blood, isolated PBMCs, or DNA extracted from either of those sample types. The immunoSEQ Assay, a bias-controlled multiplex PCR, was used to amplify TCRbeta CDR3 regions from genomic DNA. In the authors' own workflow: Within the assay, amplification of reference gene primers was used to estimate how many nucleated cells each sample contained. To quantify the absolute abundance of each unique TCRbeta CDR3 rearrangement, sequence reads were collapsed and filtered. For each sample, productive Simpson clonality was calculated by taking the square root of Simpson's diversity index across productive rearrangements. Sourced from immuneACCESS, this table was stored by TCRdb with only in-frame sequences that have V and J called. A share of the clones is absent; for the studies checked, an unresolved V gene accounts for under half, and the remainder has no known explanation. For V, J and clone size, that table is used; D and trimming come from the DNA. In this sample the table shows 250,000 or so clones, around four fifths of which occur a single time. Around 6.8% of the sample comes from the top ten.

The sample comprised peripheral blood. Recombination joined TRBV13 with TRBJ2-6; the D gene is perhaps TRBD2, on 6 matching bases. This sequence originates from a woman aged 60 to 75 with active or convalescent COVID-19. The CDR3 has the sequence CASSLGGWGAGANVLTF. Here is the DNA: TGTGCCAGCAGCTTAGGAGGCTGGGGGGCTGGGGCCAACGTCCTGACTTTC.